This is a list of T cell receptor beta chains from one sample in a study of blood T cell repertoires in COVID-19. Method: immunoSEQ multiplex PCR; TCRdb's copy keeps in-frame clones and lacks some. The profile shows 300,000 to 400,000 clones, 88% of them singletons. Source material: PBMCs or T cells enriched from blood (not recorded which). Receptors originate from a woman between 18 and 30 years old who had recovered from COVID-19. Both conserved end residues are part of each CDR3. Each record gives: CDR3 protein, CDR3 DNA, clone size, J gene, D gene, V gene. A D gene is named only where the DNA matches it firmly. Size is omitted from some rows. Given values are once, few, many or a class for expanded clones.

CASSVDGARAGELFF | TGTGCCAGCAGCGTAGATGGGGCCCGGGCCGGGGAGCTGTTTTTT | . | TRBJ2-2 | . | TRBV9
CASSLLAGNQPQHF | TGTGCCAGCAGTTTATTGGCAGGGAATCAGCCCCAGCATTTT | once | TRBJ1-5 | . | TRBV27
CASSLDIGSYGYTF | TGTGCCAGCAGCTTAGATATCGGGTCCTATGGCTACACCTTC | . | TRBJ1-2 | . | TRBV11-2
CASSQTGGRGNTIYF | TGTGCCAGCAGTCAGACAGGGGGAAGAGGAAACACCATATATTTT | . | TRBJ1-3 | TRBD1 | TRBV7-9
CASSQASDREETQYF | TGTGCCAGCAGTCAGGCGTCGGACAGGGAAGAGACCCAGTACTTC | . | TRBJ2-5 | TRBD1 | TRBV6-5
CASLGRVSEAGNTIYF | TGCGCCAGCCTCGGGAGGGTTAGTGAGGCTGGAAACACCATATATTTT | . | TRBJ1-3 | . | TRBV10-2
CASSQVRGTQETQYF | TGTGCCAGCAGCCAAGTCCGGGGGACGCAAGAGACCCAGTACTTC | once | TRBJ2-5 | . | TRBV14
CAWSPRGEKLFF | TGTGCCTGGAGCCCCAGGGGTGAAAAACTGTTTTTT | . | TRBJ1-4 | . | TRBV30
CASSLMGGNPTVNTEAFF | TGTGCCAGCAGCCTAATGGGGGGTAACCCGACGGTGAACACTGAAGCTTTCTTT | . | TRBJ1-1 | . | TRBV7-8
CASMRPGTGLHEQFF | TGTGCCAGCATGCGGCCCGGGACAGGGCTCCATGAGCAGTTCTTC | once | TRBJ2-1 | TRBD1 | TRBV6-5
CASSSGLENNEQFF | TGTGCCAGCAGCTCGGGACTAGAAAACAATGAGCAGTTCTTC | . | TRBJ2-1 | TRBD2 | TRBV7-3
CASSLVFPSGGRLETQYF | TGTGCCAGCAGCTTAGTGTTCCCTAGCGGGGGCCGCTTGGAGACCCAGTACTTC | . | TRBJ2-5 | TRBD2 | TRBV11-2
CASSGGLAEETQYF | TGTGCCAGCAGCGGCGGACTAGCAGAAGAGACCCAGTACTTC | . | TRBJ2-5 | TRBD2 | TRBV9
CASSLNRVNEQFF | TGTGCCAGCAGTTTAAATCGGGTTAATGAGCAGTTCTTC | . | TRBJ2-1 | . | TRBV12-3/TRBV12-4
CASSSDRNTGELFF | TGTGCCAGCAGCTCCGACAGAAACACCGGGGAGCTGTTTTTT | . | TRBJ2-2 | . | TRBV7-3
CASSLVMGPNTEAFF | TGTGCCAGCAGCTTAGTGATGGGGCCGAACACTGAAGCTTTCTTT | . | TRBJ1-1 | . | TRBV11-2
CASSHRDRGRDEQFF | TGTGCCAGCAGCCACCGGGACAGGGGTAGGGATGAGCAGTTCTTC | once | TRBJ2-1 | TRBD1 | TRBV7-2
CASSRQGGTDTQYF | TGCGCCAGCAGCCGACAGGGAGGCACAGATACGCAGTATTTT | . | TRBJ2-3 | TRBD1 | TRBV4-1
CASSLKQGSNNQPQHF | TGTGCCAGCAGCTTAAAACAGGGGAGCAACAATCAGCCCCAGCATTTT | . | TRBJ1-5 | TRBD1 | TRBV7-2
CSVAGRGQNYGYTF | TGCAGCGTTGCTGGCAGGGGGCAGAACTATGGCTACACCTTC | . | TRBJ1-2 | TRBD1 | TRBV29-1
CASKDRFGEKLFF | TGTGCCAGCAAGGACAGGTTCGGAGAAAAACTGTTTTTT | . | TRBJ1-4 | TRBD1 | TRBV5-8
CASSASSGGAYEQFF | TGTGCCAGCAGCGCCTCTAGCGGGGGGGCCTATGAGCAGTTCTTC | once | TRBJ2-1 | TRBD2 | TRBV9
CASSDRGAQPQHF | TGTGCCAGCAGTGATCGGGGGGCTCAGCCCCAGCATTTT | . | TRBJ1-5 | . | TRBV6-1
CASGVRETSPNSPLHF | TGTGCCAGCGGAGTGCGGGAAACGTCCCCAAATTCACCCCTCCACTTT | . | TRBJ1-6 | . | TRBV9
CASSQDDLGGETQYF | TGTGCCAGCAGCCAAGATGACCTGGGAGGGGAGACCCAGTACTTC | . | TRBJ2-5 | TRBD2 | TRBV3-1/TRBV3-2
CASSQDRTVNQPQHF | TGCGCCAGCAGCCAAGATAGGACAGTGAATCAGCCCCAGCATTTT | . | TRBJ1-5 | . | TRBV4-3
CASSLSRGDIGELFF | TGTGCCAGCAGTTTATCGCGGGGGGATATCGGGGAGCTGTTTTTT | few | TRBJ2-2 | TRBD2 | TRBV27
CARTPGLAGVTYEQYF | TGTGCCAGAACACCGGGACTAGCGGGGGTTACCTACGAGCAGTACTTC | . | TRBJ2-7 | TRBD2 | TRBV2
CASSFLPILPNRDLIQPQHF | TGTGCCAGCAGCTTCCTCCCTATTTTACCGAACAGGGATTTAATACAGCCCCAGCATTTT | . | TRBJ1-5 | . | TRBV5-4
CASSYSAGRYYEQYF | TGTGCCAGCAGTTACTCGGCAGGGCGGTACTACGAGCAGTACTTC | . | TRBJ2-7 | . | TRBV6-2/TRBV6-3
CASSPRTGGANEKLFF | TGTGCCAGCTCACCCCGGACAGGGGGAGCTAATGAAAAACTGTTTTTT | . | TRBJ1-4 | TRBD1 | TRBV18
CASSFIGDNSPLHF | TGTGCCAGCAGTTTTATAGGGGATAATTCACCCCTCCACTTT | . | TRBJ1-6 | . | TRBV27
CASRLGQPPYGYTF | TGTGCCAGCAGGCTCGGACAGCCCCCCTATGGCTACACCTTC | . | TRBJ1-2 | . | TRBV6-5
CASSRTSGGNTQYF | TGTGCCAGCAGCCGGACTAGCGGGGGTAATACGCAGTATTTT | . | TRBJ2-3 | TRBD2 | TRBV6-5
CASSRLAGGPGEQFF | TGTGCCAGCAGTCGACTAGCGGGGGGGCCAGGTGAGCAGTTCTTC | . | TRBJ2-1 | TRBD2 | TRBV2
CASTIGDYSNQPQHF | TGTGCCAGTACCATCGGGGATTATAGCAATCAGCCCCAGCATTTT | . | TRBJ1-5 | . | TRBV19
CASSSLQGPNEKLFF | TGTGCCAGCAGCTCCCTACAGGGACCAAATGAAAAACTGTTTTTT | . | TRBJ1-4 | . | TRBV28